This T cell receptor (beta chain) comes out of a study of blood T cell repertoires in COVID-19. For the study at large: Sites in the United States, Italy and Spain provided acute and convalescent COVID-19 samples.

Authors' analysis steps: Amplified reference gene primers provided the basis for estimating nucleated cell counts. Clones were sequenced by immunoSEQ multiplex PCR, and TCRdb holds only the in-frame ones, with some missing. The D gene and trimming were derived from the DNA, and the V and J assignments and clone size from that table. The sample gives around 250,000 clones, over 75% of which show up once; over 2.5% is in the top ten. CDR1 SGHRS and CDR2 YFSETQ come from the germline V gene. The CDR3 sequence is 13 residues long. About this clone itself: A junction end diverges from the germline sequence, so it may reflect a read error.

The chain couples TRBV5-1 to TRBJ1-4; a weak D match, TRBD1 (6 bases). This TCR derives from a woman aged 40 to 49 who had been exposed to COVID-19. The material sequenced was PBMCs or T cells enriched from blood (not recorded which). CDR3 nucleotide sequence: TGTGCCAGCAGCTTCGGGACATTCGAAAAACTGTTTTTT. It is translated as CASSFGTFEKLFF.